A selection of T cell receptor beta chains follows, all from one sample in a study of identical twins. From the 5' RACE reads, TCRdb called clonotypes with MiXCR, one entry per CDR3 protein. The data hold approximately 190,000 distinct CDR3 sequences, with around 15% observed a single time. The same sample was also used in a study of T cells expressing NK-cell markers.

Sequencing input: CD8+ T cells sorted from blood. The receptors originated from a woman between 18 and 30 years old in good health. Both conserved end residues are part of each CDR3. Fields, in order: J gene, V gene, D gene, clone size, CDR3 protein, CDR3 DNA. A D gene is named only where the DNA matches it firmly. Clone sizes are given selectively: once, few, many, or a class where the clone is expanded.

j_gene: TRBJ2-7
v_gene: TRBV12-3/TRBV12-4
d_gene: .
abundance: .
CDR3aa: CASSFLARHYEQYF
CDR3nt: TGTGCCAGCAGTTTTCTAGCTAGGCACTACGAGCAGTACTTC

j_gene: TRBJ2-1
v_gene: TRBV7-6
d_gene: .
abundance: few
CDR3aa: CASSLDWDEQFF
CDR3nt: TGTGCCAGCAGCTTAGATTGGGATGAGCAGTTCTTC

j_gene: TRBJ2-7
v_gene: TRBV7-9
d_gene: .
abundance: few
CDR3aa: CASSLGLSPYEQYF
CDR3nt: TGTGCCAGCAGCTTAGGACTATCCCCCTACGAGCAGTACTTC

j_gene: TRBJ2-3
v_gene: TRBV11-2
d_gene: TRBD2
abundance: .
CDR3aa: CASSLNQRGGTDTQYF
CDR3nt: TGTGCCAGCAGCTTAAACCAGCGGGGGGGAACAGATACGCAGTATTTT

j_gene: TRBJ1-2
v_gene: TRBV6-1
d_gene: .
abundance: few
CDR3aa: CASGEWGDGYTF
CDR3nt: TGTGCCAGCGGAGAGTGGGGCGACGGCTACACCTTC

j_gene: TRBJ1-1
v_gene: TRBV19
d_gene: .
abundance: few
CDR3aa: CASVWAGAVTEAFF
CDR3nt: TGTGCCAGTGTCTGGGCAGGGGCGGTCACTGAAGCTTTCTTT

j_gene: TRBJ1-1
v_gene: TRBV7-2
d_gene: .
abundance: few
CDR3aa: CASSLVLTANTEAFF
CDR3nt: TGTGCCAGCAGCTTAGTTCTCACTGCCAACACTGAAGCTTTCTTT

j_gene: TRBJ2-2
v_gene: TRBV3-1
d_gene: TRBD2
abundance: few
CDR3aa: CASSQERGAVGELFF
CDR3nt: TGTGCCAGCAGCCAAGAGCGGGGGGCAGTCGGGGAGCTGTTTTTT

j_gene: TRBJ2-7
v_gene: TRBV2
d_gene: .
abundance: once
CDR3aa: CASRSGYYEQYF
CDR3nt: TGTGCCAGCAGAAGCGGATACTACGAGCAGTACTTC

j_gene: TRBJ2-5
v_gene: TRBV7-9
d_gene: .
abundance: few
CDR3aa: CASSLLLQETQYF
CDR3nt: TGTGCCAGCAGCTTACTCCTTCAAGAGACCCAGTACTTC

j_gene: TRBJ2-5
v_gene: TRBV7-9
d_gene: TRBD2
abundance: many
CDR3aa: CASSLTQAGQETQYF
CDR3nt: TGTGCCAGCAGCTTAACCCAAGCGGGGCAAGAGACCCAGTACTTC

j_gene: TRBJ2-7
v_gene: TRBV29-1
d_gene: .
abundance: .
CDR3aa: CSATPGQSYEQYF
CDR3nt: TGCAGCGCCACTCCGGGACAAAGCTACGAGCAGTACTTC

j_gene: TRBJ2-6
v_gene: TRBV29-1
d_gene: TRBD1
abundance: few
CDR3aa: CSVSDRGPSGANVLTF
CDR3nt: TGCAGCGTTTCGGACAGGGGGCCATCTGGGGCCAACGTCCTGACTTTC

j_gene: TRBJ2-1
v_gene: TRBV29-1
d_gene: .
abundance: .
CDR3aa: CSVVLYNEQFF
CDR3nt: TGCAGCGTTGTTTTATACAATGAGCAGTTCTTC

j_gene: TRBJ2-1
v_gene: TRBV7-9
d_gene: TRBD2
abundance: .
CDR3aa: CASSLPPGLAGDEQFF
CDR3nt: TGTGCCAGCAGCCTCCCACCGGGACTAGCGGGAGATGAGCAGTTCTTC

j_gene: TRBJ2-7
v_gene: TRBV20-1
d_gene: TRBD2
abundance: few
CDR3aa: CSARDGLAGGYEQYF
CDR3nt: TGCAGTGCTAGAGACGGACTAGCGGGAGGCTACGAGCAGTACTTC

j_gene: TRBJ2-7
v_gene: TRBV7-9
d_gene: .
abundance: many
CDR3aa: CASSLYDEQYF
CDR3nt: TGTGCCAGCAGCTTGTACGACGAGCAGTACTTC

j_gene: TRBJ2-1
v_gene: TRBV6-2/TRBV6-3
d_gene: .
abundance: few
CDR3aa: CASSWGRRSSYEQFF
CDR3nt: TGTGCCAGCAGTTGGGGTAGACGCAGTAGCTATGAGCAGTTCTTC

j_gene: TRBJ2-1
v_gene: TRBV9
d_gene: .
abundance: .
CDR3aa: CASSVGGGRTSYNEQFF
CDR3nt: TGTGCCAGCAGCGTAGGAGGAGGGCGGACCTCCTACAATGAGCAGTTCTTC

j_gene: TRBJ2-7
v_gene: TRBV12-3/TRBV12-4
d_gene: TRBD2
abundance: few
CDR3aa: CASSLEVPGTSYF
CDR3nt: TGTGCCAGCAGTTTAGAGGTACCGGGGACTAGCTACTTC

j_gene: TRBJ2-1
v_gene: TRBV12-3/TRBV12-4
d_gene: .
abundance: .
CDR3aa: CASSSPSSGRSYNEQFF
CDR3nt: TGTGCCAGCAGTTCGCCGAGTAGCGGACGCTCCTACAATGAGCAGTTCTTC

j_gene: TRBJ2-4
v_gene: TRBV20-1
d_gene: TRBD1
abundance: .
CDR3aa: CSGTEENIQYF
CDR3nt: TGCAGCGGGACAGAGGAAAACATTCAGTACTTC

j_gene: TRBJ2-1
v_gene: TRBV12-3/TRBV12-4
d_gene: .
abundance: .
CDR3aa: CASSFTNEQFF
CDR3nt: TGTGCCAGCAGTTTCACCAATGAGCAGTTCTTC

j_gene: TRBJ2-1
v_gene: TRBV20-1
d_gene: .
abundance: .
CDR3aa: CSARDYGDAYNEQFF
CDR3nt: TGCAGTGCTAGAGATTACGGGGACGCATACAATGAGCAGTTCTTC

j_gene: TRBJ2-2
v_gene: TRBV11-2
d_gene: TRBD2
abundance: .
CDR3aa: CASSFRSSGSGNGELFF
CDR3nt: TGTGCCAGCAGCTTCAGGTCTAGCGGGAGTGGGAACGGGGAGCTGTTTTTT

j_gene: TRBJ1-2
v_gene: TRBV9
d_gene: .
abundance: .
CDR3aa: CASEGDTQVITF
CDR3nt: TGTGCCAGCGAAGGGGACACGCAAGTTATTACCTTC

j_gene: TRBJ2-3
v_gene: TRBV6-5
d_gene: .
abundance: few
CDR3aa: CASMVGGDTQYF
CDR3nt: TGTGCCAGCATGGTAGGGGGAGATACGCAGTATTTT

j_gene: TRBJ2-2
v_gene: TRBV4-1
d_gene: .
abundance: .
CDR3aa: CASSRLAAGELFF
CDR3nt: TGCGCCAGCAGCCGGCTGGCGGCCGGGGAGCTGTTTTTT

j_gene: TRBJ2-7
v_gene: TRBV29-1
d_gene: .
abundance: many
CDR3aa: CSVEGDHEQYF
CDR3nt: TGCAGCGTTGAGGGAGATCACGAGCAGTACTTC

j_gene: TRBJ2-7
v_gene: TRBV5-5
d_gene: TRBD1
abundance: few
CDR3aa: CASTDRGSTYEQYF
CDR3nt: TGTGCCAGCACCGACAGGGGGAGTACATACGAGCAGTACTTC

j_gene: TRBJ1-2
v_gene: TRBV7-9
d_gene: TRBD1
abundance: .
CDR3aa: CASSPLDREANYGYTF
CDR3nt: TGTGCCAGCAGCCCTCTCGACAGGGAAGCTAACTATGGCTACACCTTC

j_gene: TRBJ1-1
v_gene: TRBV2
d_gene: .
abundance: .
CDR3aa: CASKISGLNTEAFF
CDR3nt: TGTGCCAGCAAAATATCCGGATTGAACACTGAAGCTTTCTTT